This T cell receptor beta chain emerged from a study of PD-L1 blockade in urothelial cancer. On the study more broadly: Analyses used blood from 3 weeks (second dose) and 6 weeks after treatment start. The median T cell count in blood samples was 140,000 to 150,000.

Overall study results and limits: Prediction of better survival came from below-median pretreatment blood TCR clonality.

This CDR3 has 17 residues. Germline CDR1 and CDR2: MNHNS and SASEGT. The trim removed 2 bases at V and 5 bases at J, leaving 13 bases unmatched. Turning to this clone: The target antigen is unknown.

TCRdb's copy holds only in-frame clones and misses some; the assay was immunoSEQ multiplex PCR. This repertoire shows about 80,000 clones, about 85% found once; its top ten account for 5% to 6%. This chain connects TRBV6-1 to TRBJ2-7, with 9 bases aligning to TRBD1. This clonotype originated in a woman in her 70s with urothelial cancer. The sequencing here drew on PBMCs, taken around atezolizumab (anti-PD-L1) treatment. The CDR3 spells CASSEPYWDRVRDEQYF. The DNA of the CDR3 is TGTGCCAGCAGTGAACCCTATTGGGACAGGGTAAGAGACGAGCAGTACTTC.